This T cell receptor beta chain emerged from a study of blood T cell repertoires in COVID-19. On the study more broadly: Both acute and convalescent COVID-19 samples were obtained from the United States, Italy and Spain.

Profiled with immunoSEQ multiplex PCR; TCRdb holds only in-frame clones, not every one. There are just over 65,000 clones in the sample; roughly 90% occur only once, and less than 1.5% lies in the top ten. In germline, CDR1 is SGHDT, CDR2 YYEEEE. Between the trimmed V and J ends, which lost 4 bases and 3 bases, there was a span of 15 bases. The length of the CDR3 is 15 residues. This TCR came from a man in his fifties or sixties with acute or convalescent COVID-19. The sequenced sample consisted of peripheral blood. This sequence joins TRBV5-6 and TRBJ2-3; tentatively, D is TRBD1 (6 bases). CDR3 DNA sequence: TGTGCCAGCAGCGTGACAGGTCAAGTGACAGATACGCAGTATTTT. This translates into CASSVTGQVTDTQYF.